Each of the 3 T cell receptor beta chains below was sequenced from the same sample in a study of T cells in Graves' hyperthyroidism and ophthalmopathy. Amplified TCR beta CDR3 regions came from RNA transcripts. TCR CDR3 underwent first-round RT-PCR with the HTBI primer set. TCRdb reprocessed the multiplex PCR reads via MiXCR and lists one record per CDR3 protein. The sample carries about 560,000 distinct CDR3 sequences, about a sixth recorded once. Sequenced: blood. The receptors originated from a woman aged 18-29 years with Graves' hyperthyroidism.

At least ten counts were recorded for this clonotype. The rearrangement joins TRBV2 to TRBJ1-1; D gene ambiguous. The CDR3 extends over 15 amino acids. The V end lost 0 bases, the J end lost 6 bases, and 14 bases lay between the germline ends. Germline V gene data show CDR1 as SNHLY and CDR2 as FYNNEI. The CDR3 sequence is CASSEALFLRAEAFF. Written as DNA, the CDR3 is TGTGCCAGCAGTGAAGCTTTGTTCCTGCGGGCTGAAGCTTTCTTT. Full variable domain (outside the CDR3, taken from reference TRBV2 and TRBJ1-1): EPEVTQTPSHQVTQMGQEVILRCVPISNHLYFYWYRQILGQKVEFLVSFYNNEISEKSEIFDDQFSVERPDGSNFTLKIRSTKLEDSAMYFCASSEALFLRAEAFFGQGTRLTVV.

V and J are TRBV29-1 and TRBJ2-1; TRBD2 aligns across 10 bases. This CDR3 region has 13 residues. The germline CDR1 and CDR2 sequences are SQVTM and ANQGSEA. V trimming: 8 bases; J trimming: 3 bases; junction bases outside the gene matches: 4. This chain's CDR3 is CSTGLAVYNEQFF. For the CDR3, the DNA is TGCAGCACCGGACTAGCGGTCTACAATGAGCAGTTCTTC.

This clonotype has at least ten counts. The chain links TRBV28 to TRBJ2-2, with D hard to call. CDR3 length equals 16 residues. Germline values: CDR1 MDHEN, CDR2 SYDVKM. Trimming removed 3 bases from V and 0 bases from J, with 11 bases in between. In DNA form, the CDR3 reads TGTGCCAGCAGTTTTTCGCTCCGAGCGAACACCGGGGAGCTGTTTTTT. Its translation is CASSFSLRANTGELFF.